This TCR beta chain was sequenced for a study of regulatory T cells in long-lasting Graves disease. A few counts support this clonotype. Time point denoted: newly diagnosed GD, antithyroid drugs for less than 3 months. After RNA was extracted from PBMCs, the TCR library was made from it. Germline V CDR1 and CDR2: MNHEY, SMNVEV (reference sequence). This CDR3 has 15 amino acids. Trimming removed 3 bases from V and 4 bases from J, with 13 bases in between. CDR3-region Arm-PCR and iRepertoire HTBI primers produced the TCR beta libraries. TCRdb redid the calling of the multiplex PCR reads with MiXCR, one entry per CDR3 protein. Here the sample spans about 460,000 distinct CDR3 sequences, around 13% being singletons. This sample was also put to use in a study of T cells in Graves' hyperthyroidism and ophthalmopathy.

The chain recombines TRBV27 with TRBJ2-1, with D possibly TRBD2 on 5 matching bases. The starting material was peripheral blood mononuclear cells (PBMCs), obtained at new diagnosis, from a patient treated with antithyroid drugs. This clonotype was sampled from a woman aged 50 to 65 with Graves disease. DNA of the CDR3: TGTGCCAGCAGTTTTAGGAGGACCCTTTACAATGAGCAGTTCTTC. Translation gives CASSFRRTLYNEQFF.